This entry lists 7 T cell receptor beta chains sequenced from one sample in a study of regulatory T cells in long-lasting Graves disease. Time point given: newly diagnosed GD, antithyroid drugs for less than 3 months. There was RNA extracted from PBMCs, and the TCR library was made from it. Libraries of TCR beta came from iRepertoire HTBI primers plus Arm-PCR of CDR3 regions. One entry per CDR3 protein, called by TCRdb with MiXCR from the multiplex PCR reads. Of about 450,000 distinct CDR3 sequences in the sample, over 15% were seen once. These sequences were also reported in another study, on T cells in Graves' hyperthyroidism and ophthalmopathy.

The starting material was peripheral blood mononuclear cells (PBMCs), obtained at new diagnosis, from a patient treated with antithyroid drugs. The source is a woman in her 30s with Graves disease.

The chain combines TRBV7-2 with TRBJ2-7; D is possibly TRBD2 (6 bases). Germline V lookup: CDR1 SGHTA, CDR2 FQGNSA. This CDR3 comprises 14 residues. Deletions cut 2 bases from V and 5 bases from J, with 13 bases between. The CDR3 protein is CASSLLQGGHEQYF. CDR3 sequence (DNA): TGTGCCAGCAGCTTACTGCAGGGAGGCCACGAGCAGTACTTC.

The V and J genes are TRBV7-2 and TRBJ2-1; 11 bases map to TRBD2. The CDR3 runs to 16 residues. V shed 3 bases, J shed 10 bases, and the junction held 11 bases outside the gene matches. Germline CDR1 is SGHTA and CDR2 is FQGNSA. CDR3 bases: TGTGCCAGCAGCTTTCTAGCGGGAGGAGGGCCTGGGGAGCAGTTCTTC. Translation: CASSFLAGGGPGEQFF.

This clonotype was counted many times. The chain carries TRBV20-1 and TRBJ2-3; no clear D. The CDR3 consists of 15 residues. V was cut by 1 base and J by 0 bases, with 11 bases left in between. Germline V gives CDR1 DFQATT, CDR2 SNEGSKA (reference sequence). CDR3 coding DNA: TGCAGTGCTAGAGTAGAAACCCTTAGCACAGATACGCAGTATTTT. Protein sequence: CSARVETLSTDTQYF.

This clonotype was picked up many times. This chain joins TRBV6-1 and TRBJ2-3, with D possibly matching TRBD2 (6 bases). Germline V CDR1 and CDR2: MNHNS, SASEGT. The V gene lost 7 bases and the J gene lost 1 base, with 15 bases spanning the gap. This CDR3 region has 15 residues. CDR3 region: CASTKVASGTDTQYF. For the CDR3, the DNA is TGTGCCAGCACCAAGGTGGCTAGCGGCACAGATACGCAGTATTTT.

This clonotype was seen ten or more times. The chain combines TRBV20-1 with TRBJ2-5; D is unresolved. The CDR3 spans 15 residues. Deletions cut 0 bases from V and 5 bases from J, with 16 bases between. Germline CDR1 is DFQATT and CDR2 is SNEGSKA (reference sequence). CDR3 amino acids: CSARDPGGIRETQYF. The CDR3 DNA reads as TGCAGTGCTAGAGATCCCGGCGGAATTAGGGAGACCCAGTACTTC.

This clonotype was seen more than once but under ten times. V and J are TRBV9 and TRBJ2-7; the match to TRBD2 covers 9 bases. The V gene's germline CDR1 is SGDLS and CDR2 YYNGEE. The V and J ends lost 4 bases and 2 bases, in that order; junction bases with no gene match: 19. This CDR3 region has 19 residues. The CDR3 spells CASSPPGTGGLAKTYEQYF. In DNA, the CDR3 is TGTGCCAGCAGCCCCCCCGGGACGGGAGGACTAGCGAAAACCTACGAGCAGTACTTC.

Ten or more counts support this clonotype. The V call is TRBV18, the J call TRBJ2-1; tentative D call: TRBD2 (7 bases). V lost 8 bases, J lost 7 bases, and 18 bases lay in between. CDR1 is KGHSH and CDR2 is LQKENI in the germline V gene. CDR3 size: 14 residues. Written as DNA, the CDR3 is TGTGCCAGCAGTCCAGGACTAGGGGGAAATGAGCAGTTCTTC. It yields the protein CASSPGLGGNEQFF.